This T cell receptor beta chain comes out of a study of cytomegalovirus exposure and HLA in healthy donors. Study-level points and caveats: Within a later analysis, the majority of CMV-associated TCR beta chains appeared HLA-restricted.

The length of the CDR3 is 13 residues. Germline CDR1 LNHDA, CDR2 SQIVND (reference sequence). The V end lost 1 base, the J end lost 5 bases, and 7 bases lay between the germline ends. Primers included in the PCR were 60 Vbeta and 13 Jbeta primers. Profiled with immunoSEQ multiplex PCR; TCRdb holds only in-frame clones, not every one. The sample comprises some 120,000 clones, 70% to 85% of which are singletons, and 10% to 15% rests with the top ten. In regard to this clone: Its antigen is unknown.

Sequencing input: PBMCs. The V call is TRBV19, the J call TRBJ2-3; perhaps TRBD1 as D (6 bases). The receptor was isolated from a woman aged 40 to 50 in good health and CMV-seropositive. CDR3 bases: TGTGCCAGTAGTATAGGGGGGCGAGATACGCAGTATTTT. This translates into CASSIGGRDTQYF.